This T cell receptor (beta chain) was captured in a study of cytotoxic CD8 clonotypes in ibrutinib-treated CLL. Repertoires were generated with immunoSEQ multiplex PCR, while TCRdb's copy carries only in-frame clones and drops some. The top ten clones hold approximately 5.1% of a sample with about 300,000 clones, roughly four fifths of them seen once. The germline V gene has CDR1 MNHEY and CDR2 SVGAGI. CDR3 size: 13 residues. V was pared by 8 bases and J by 2 bases, with 13 bases between. As for this clone: What it binds is unknown.

Points from the study as a whole: Clonality increased at ibrutinib response and stayed stable in sustained remission. At progression, however, it fell back toward baseline. With treatment, public clonotypes, which were uncommon, either contracted or remained stable.

The V gene is TRBV6-5, the J gene TRBJ2-7; a possible D gene is TRBD1 (6 bases). The receptor was isolated from a human donor with chronic lymphocytic leukemia. Sequenced here: PBMCs, sampled at disease progression, from a patient treated with ibrutinib. CDR3 DNA: TGTGCCAGCGCCCCGGGACACCCCTACGAGCAGTACTTC. It is translated as CASAPGHPYEQYF.